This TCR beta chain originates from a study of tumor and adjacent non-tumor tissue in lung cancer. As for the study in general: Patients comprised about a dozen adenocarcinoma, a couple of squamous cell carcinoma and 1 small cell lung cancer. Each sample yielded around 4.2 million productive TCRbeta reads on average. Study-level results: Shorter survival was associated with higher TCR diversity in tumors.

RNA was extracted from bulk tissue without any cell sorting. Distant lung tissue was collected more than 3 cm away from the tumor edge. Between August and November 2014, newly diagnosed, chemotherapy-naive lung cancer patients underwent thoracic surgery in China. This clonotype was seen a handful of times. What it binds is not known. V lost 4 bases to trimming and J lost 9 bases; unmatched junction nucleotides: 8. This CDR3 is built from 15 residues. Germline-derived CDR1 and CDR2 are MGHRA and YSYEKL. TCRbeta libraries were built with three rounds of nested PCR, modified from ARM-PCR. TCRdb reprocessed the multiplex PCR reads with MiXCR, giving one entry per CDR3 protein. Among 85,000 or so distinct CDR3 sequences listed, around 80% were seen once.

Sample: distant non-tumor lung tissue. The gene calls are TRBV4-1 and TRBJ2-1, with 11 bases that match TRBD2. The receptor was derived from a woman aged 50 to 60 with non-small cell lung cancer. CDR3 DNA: TGCGCCAGCAGCCCCATAGCGGGAGGGGAGGGTGAGCAGTTCTTC. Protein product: CASSPIAGGEGEQFF.